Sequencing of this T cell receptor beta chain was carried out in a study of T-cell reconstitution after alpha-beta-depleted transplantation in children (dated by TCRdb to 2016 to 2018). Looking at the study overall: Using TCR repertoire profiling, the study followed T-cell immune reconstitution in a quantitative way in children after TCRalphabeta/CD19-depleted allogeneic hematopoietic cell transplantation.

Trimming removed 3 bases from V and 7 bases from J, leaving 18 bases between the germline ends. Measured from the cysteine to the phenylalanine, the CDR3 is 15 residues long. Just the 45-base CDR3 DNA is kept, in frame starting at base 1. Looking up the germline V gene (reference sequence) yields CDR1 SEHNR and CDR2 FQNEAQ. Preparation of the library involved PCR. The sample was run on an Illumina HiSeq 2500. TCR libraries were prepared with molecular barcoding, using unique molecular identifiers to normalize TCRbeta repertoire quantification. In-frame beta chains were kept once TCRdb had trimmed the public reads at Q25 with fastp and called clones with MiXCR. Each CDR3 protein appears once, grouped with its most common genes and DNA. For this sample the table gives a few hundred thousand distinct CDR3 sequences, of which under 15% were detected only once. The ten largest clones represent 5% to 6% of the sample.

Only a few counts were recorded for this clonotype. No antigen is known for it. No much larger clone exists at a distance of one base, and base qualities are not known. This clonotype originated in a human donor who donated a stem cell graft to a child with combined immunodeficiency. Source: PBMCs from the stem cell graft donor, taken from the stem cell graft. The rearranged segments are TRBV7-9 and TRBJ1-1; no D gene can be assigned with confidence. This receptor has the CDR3 CASSLGNSLANEAFF. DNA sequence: TGTGCCAGCAGCTTGGGCAACAGTTTGGCTAATGAAGCTTTCTTT.